These 8 T cell receptor beta chains came from one sample sequenced in a study of CD8+CD57+ T cells in acquired aplastic anemia. Both TCR beta VDJ combination and CDR3 sequence profiling were carried out. Genomic DNA was the template for this profiling. TCRdb re-called the reads with MiXCR, one entry per CDR3 protein. The data contain roughly 160,000 distinct CDR3 sequences, 45% to 55% of them singletons. Flow cytometry had shown expanded CD8+CD57+ cells in the patients chosen for sequencing. Sequencing input: sorted CD4+, CD8+, or CD8+CD57+ T cells (not recorded which) from PBMCs. The receptors stem from a human donor with aplastic anemia.

CDR3 nucleotide sequence: TGTGCCACCCGAGGGGGGGGCCTCGATTACCACGAGCAGTACTTC. This gives the protein CATRGGGLDYHEQYF. V gene TRBV28 combines with J gene TRBJ2-7, with a possible D match to TRBD2 (7 bases). Trimming stripped 10 bases from V and 5 bases from J, with 24 bases between. CDR1 and CDR2 (germline): MDHEN, SYDVKM. CDR3 length: 15 amino acids.

This sequence joins TRBV2 and TRBJ1-5; 8 positions match TRBD1. Germline V CDR1 and CDR2: SNHLY, FYNNEI. The trim removed 6 bases at V and 9 bases at J, leaving 7 bases unmatched. This CDR3 comprises 13 residues. The CDR3 sequence: CASSTGGGRPQHF. CDR3 DNA: TGTGCCAGCAGCACAGGGGGAGGTCGGCCCCAGCATTTT.

This clonotype appeared once. The rearrangement uses TRBV6-5 and TRBJ2-7; 7 nucleotides match TRBD1. This CDR3 spans 15 amino acids. Unmatched junction bases numbered 7, after V lost 3 bases and J lost 2 bases. Looked up from germline, CDR1 is MNHEY and CDR2 is SVGAGI. CDR3 region: CASSYLDRIPYEQYF. The DNA for the CDR3 is TGTGCCAGCAGTTATCTGGACAGGATTCCCTACGAGCAGTACTTC.

The table lists this clonotype with a few counts. The chain recombines TRBV2 with TRBJ2-7; 8 nucleotides agree with TRBD2. V dropped 2 bases and J dropped 4; count of bases not matched to a gene: 7. This CDR3 has 15 amino acids. The germline V gene encodes CDR1 SNHLY and CDR2 FYNNEI. For the CDR3, the DNA is TGTGCCAGCAGTGAATACGGGGGGGCTGGGTACGAGCAGTACTTC. It specifies CASSEYGGAGYEQYF. Full variable domain (missing parts from reference TRBV2 and TRBJ2-7): EPEVTQTPSHQVTQMGQEVILRCVPISNHLYFYWYRQILGQKVEFLVSFYNNEISEKSEIFDDQFSVERPDGSNFTLKIRSTKLEDSAMYFCASSEYGGAGYEQYFGPGTRLTVT.

This clonotype was observed at least ten times. The chain is built from TRBV6-1 and TRBJ1-2; D may be TRBD1 (5 bases). Germline assignment: CDR1 MNHNS and CDR2 SASEGT. The CDR3 is made up of 14 amino acids. Trimming shortened V by 4 bases and J by 9 bases, and 18 bases separated the two germline ends. CDR3 in amino acids: CASSGQDTLSSYTF. CDR3 bases: TGTGCCAGCAGTGGTCAGGACACCCTCTCGAGCTACACCTTC.

CDR3 region: CASDGGEAFF. In DNA form, the CDR3 reads TGTGCCAGTGATGGGGGCGAAGCTTTCTTT. The chain carries TRBV19 and TRBJ1-1; TRBD1 might be the D (6 bases). Trimming took off 8 bases at V and 8 bases at J, with 9 bases between the two ends. Germline V gives CDR1 LNHDA, CDR2 SQIVND (reference sequence). The CDR3 consists of 10 residues.

This clonotype was picked up many times. This chain uses TRBV25-1 with TRBJ2-5; TRBD1 agrees at 12 bases. Germline CDR1 is MGHDK and CDR2 is SYGVNS. The CDR3 extends over 18 amino acids. V lost 4 bases and J lost 6; bases outside the gene matches: 15. The CDR3 nucleotides are TGTGCCAGCAGTGTCAAGCTCGTCGGGACAGGGGGCAGGAAGACCCAGTACTTC. Protein: CASSVKLVGTGGRKTQYF.

The chain is built from TRBV10-2 and TRBJ2-3; perhaps TRBD1 as D (5 bases). The germline V gene has CDR1 WSHSY and CDR2 SAAADI. V was pared by 2 bases and J by 7 bases, with 19 bases between. The CDR3 consists of 16 residues. CDR3 bases: TGCGCCAGCAGTGAGAGGGGTGCGCCCACTCAGCATACGCAGTATTTT. Encoded protein: CASSERGAPTQHTQYF.